This section outlines one TCR beta chain sequence together with its context. What it recognizes is unknown. Germline assignment: CDR1 SQVTM and CDR2 ANQGSEA. J lost 4 bases, V lost 7 bases, and 4 bases had no gene match. This CDR3 is 12 amino acids long. This entry is derived from a study of cytomegalovirus exposure and HLA in healthy donors. Study summary: Falling in the Caucasian-associated ancestry cluster were about four fifths of around 370 genotyped donors.

Findings of the study overall: The availability of immune exposure information extended only to CMV serostatus.

Researchers ran the PCR with 60 Vbeta and 13 Jbeta primers. Sequencing was performed with immunoSEQ multiplex PCR; in TCRdb, only in-frame clones are kept and a portion is missing. The repertoire includes about 110,000 clones, 82% of them detected once, and 1.6% sits in the top ten. Material for sequencing was PBMCs. V is TRBV29-1 and J is TRBJ2-3; 8 nucleotides match TRBD2. The TCR was taken from a man over 45 in good health and CMV-seronegative. The DNA for the CDR3 is TGCAGCGGGAAGCGGGGGCCAGATACGCAGTATTTT. This codes for CSGKRGPDTQYF.